The TCR beta chain described here comes from a study of blood T cells in healthy people across ages. This clonotype was detected a few times. A junction boundary mismatches the germline segment, possibly from a read error. It was with a sample-barcoded 5' primer and a J-beta primer mix that a second PCR of about 7 to 12 cycles was run. TCRdb reprocessed the 5' RACE reads via MiXCR and lists one record per CDR3 protein. Of fewer than 650,000 distinct CDR3 sequences detected, about 28% appear once; the ten largest clones hold over 3.5%. These data were also reused for a study on T cells of mothers and their children. In that study: Donation was provided by three healthy Caucasian mothers along with their six children.

The source material was blood. This clonotype was sampled from a boy under 10 years old in good health.

The CDR3 region is CAGRLTSGSGGDTQYF. The DNA of the CDR3 is TGTGCCGGCAGGCTGACTAGCGGGAGCGGGGGAGATACGCAGTATTTT. J is TRBJ2-3 and V is TRBV2; TRBD2 matches 12 bases. This CDR3 region has 16 residues. CDR1 and CDR2 from the germline V gene are SNHLY and FYNNEI.